This TCR beta chain was captured in a study of OX40 agonist ivuxolimab in advanced cancers. In the study overall: One hepatocellular carcinoma and a couple of cutaneous melanoma patients partially responded.

Clones were sequenced by immunoSEQ multiplex PCR, and TCRdb holds only the in-frame ones, with some missing. Counted here are more than 45,000 clones, about 91% occurring once; the ten biggest clones make up about 4.1%. In regard to this clone: The antigen is undetermined.

Study results and caveats: Normalized T-cell clonal expansion was also low in a subset of nonresponders.

The sampling schedule covered blood at baseline, cycle 4 day 1, and cycle 7 day 1. The sample consisted of CD4+ or CD8+ T cells sorted from blood, taken in a trial of the OX40 agonist ivuxolimab. The source is an adult with an advanced solid tumor such as melanoma, head and neck, liver or kidney cancer.

This CDR3 reads CASEYRQGNEQFF. The CDR3 bases are TGTGCCAGCGAATACCGACAGGGCAATGAGCAGTTCTTC. V and J are TRBV6-1 and TRBJ2-1, with 7 bases matching TRBD1. The CDR3 runs to 13 residues. Per germline, CDR1 MNHNS and CDR2 SASEGT. The V and J ends lost 8 bases and 6 bases, in that order; junction bases with no gene match: 7.